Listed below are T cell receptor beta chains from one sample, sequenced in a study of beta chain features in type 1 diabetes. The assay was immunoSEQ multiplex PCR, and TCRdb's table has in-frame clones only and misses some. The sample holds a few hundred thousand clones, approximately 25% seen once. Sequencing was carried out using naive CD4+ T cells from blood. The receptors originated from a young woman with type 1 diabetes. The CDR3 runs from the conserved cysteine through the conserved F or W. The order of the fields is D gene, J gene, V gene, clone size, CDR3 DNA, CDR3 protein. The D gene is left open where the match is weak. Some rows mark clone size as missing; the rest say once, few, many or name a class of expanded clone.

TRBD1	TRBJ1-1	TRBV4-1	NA	TGCGCCAGCAGCCAGGAGGGACAGGGTGGCGGTGAAGCTTTCTTT	CASSQEGQGGGEAFF
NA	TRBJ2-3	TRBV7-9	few	TGTGCCAGCACCCTCACAGATACGCAGTATTTT	CASTLTDTQYF
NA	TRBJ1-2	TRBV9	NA	TGTGCCAGCAGCCAAAGTGCGGGGGGGAGCTACACCTTC	CASSQSAGGSYTF
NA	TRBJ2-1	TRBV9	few	TGTGCCAGCAGCGTACAGCTAGCTAGCGATGGGGACAATGAGCAGTTCTTC	CASSVQLASDGDNEQFF
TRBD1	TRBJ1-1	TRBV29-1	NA	TGCATCGGACAGGGACAACTGAACACTGAAGCTTTCTTT	CIGQGQLNTEAFF
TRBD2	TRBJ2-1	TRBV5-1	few	TGCGCCAGCAGGCGGGGGCTAGCGGGAGCCTACAATGAGCAGTTCTTC	CASRRGLAGAYNEQFF
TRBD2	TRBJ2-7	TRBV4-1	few	TGCGCCAGCAGCCATTCACTAGCGGGATCCAGGAGGTACGAGCAGTACTTC	CASSHSLAGSRRYEQYF
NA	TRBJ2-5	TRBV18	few	TGTGCCAGCTCACAGGTGTCGGGGGTTGAGACCCAGTACTTC	CASSQVSGVETQYF
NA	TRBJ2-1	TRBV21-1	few	TGTGCCAGCAGCAAAGCGGACAGGGGGCGAGGCAATGAGCAGTTCTTC	CASSKADRGRGNEQFF
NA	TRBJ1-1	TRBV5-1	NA	TGCGCCAGCAGCTTGCGAGCAGGTAGTATCACTGAAGCTTTCTTT	CASSLRAGSITEAFF
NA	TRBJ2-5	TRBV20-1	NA	TGCAGTGCTAGCCCACTGGAGACCCAGTACTTC	CSASPLETQYF
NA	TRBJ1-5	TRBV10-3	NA	TGTGCCATCAGCAGACAGGTTAGCAATCAGCCCCAGCATTTT	CAISRQVSNQPQHF
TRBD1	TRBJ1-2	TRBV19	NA	TGTGCCAGTTGGCCCGGGACAGGTTCCATAGGGATAGTCTATGGCTACACCTTC	CASWPGTGSIGIVYGYTF
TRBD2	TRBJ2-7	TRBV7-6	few	TGTGCCAGCAGCACAGGACCGGGACTAGACCAGTACGAGCAGTACTTC	CASSTGPGLDQYEQYF
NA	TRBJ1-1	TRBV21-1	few	TGTGCCAGCAGCCCACCGGACAGGGGGCCCGCTGAAGCTTTCTTT	CASSPPDRGPAEAFF